These T cell receptor beta chains were read from a single sample in a study of post-analysis software for immune sequencing data. TCRdb re-derived calls from the PCR reads in MiXCR, one entry per CDR3 protein. The table includes 650,000 to 850,000 distinct CDR3 sequences, roughly 50% detected once. Sequenced sample: blood. These receptors originate from a girl aged 5-17 years with multiple sclerosis. CDR3s include the opening cysteine and the closing phenylalanine or tryptophan. Not all rows give a size; the values are once, few, many and, for expanded clones, a class.

clone size: -
J gene: TRBJ2-5
V gene: TRBV10-3
CDR3 protein: CAISDNAVQETQYF

clone size: -
J gene: TRBJ2-5
V gene: TRBV9
CDR3 protein: CASSPTGVQGVRETQYF

clone size: -
J gene: TRBJ2-1
V gene: TRBV7-3
CDR3 protein: CASSPGTGGLAYNEQFF

clone size: few
J gene: TRBJ2-1
V gene: TRBV12-3/TRBV12-4
CDR3 protein: CASSPDRGDNEQFF

clone size: -
J gene: TRBJ2-1
V gene: TRBV5-1
CDR3 protein: CASSFPSPGQGKNKQFF

clone size: few
J gene: TRBJ2-7
V gene: TRBV7-6
CDR3 protein: CASSPRTSGNEQYF

clone size: few
J gene: TRBJ2-6
V gene: TRBV12-3/TRBV12-4
CDR3 protein: CASSLRAGANVLTF

clone size: -
J gene: TRBJ2-1
V gene: TRBV6-2/TRBV6-3
CDR3 protein: CASSYSTGVVYNEQFF

clone size: -
J gene: -
V gene: TRBV27
CDR3 protein: CASSHWDRPYEQYF

clone size: few
J gene: TRBJ2-6
V gene: TRBV2
CDR3 protein: CASSSGGYSGANVLTF

clone size: -
J gene: TRBJ2-3
V gene: TRBV5-1
CDR3 protein: CASSLMTDTQYF

clone size: few
J gene: TRBJ1-1
V gene: TRBV15
CDR3 protein: CATSRDRRTEAFF

clone size: -
J gene: TRBJ2-3
V gene: TRBV28
CDR3 protein: CASSPLAGEADTQYF

clone size: few
J gene: TRBJ2-7
V gene: TRBV3-1
CDR3 protein: CASSQQSGFAYEQYF

clone size: -
J gene: TRBJ1-6
V gene: TRBV12-3/TRBV12-4
CDR3 protein: CASSLHSAWTGNRWNNSPLHF

clone size: -
J gene: TRBJ1-4
V gene: TRBV7-9
CDR3 protein: CASSLGGKLFF

clone size: -
J gene: TRBJ2-7
V gene: TRBV4-1
CDR3 protein: CASTQEEGQGPYEQYF

clone size: few
J gene: TRBJ2-3
V gene: TRBV5-5
CDR3 protein: CASSLLGVSTDTQYF

clone size: few
J gene: TRBJ2-5
V gene: TRBV5-1
CDR3 protein: CASSSKPGRGTETQYF

clone size: -
J gene: TRBJ2-5
V gene: TRBV7-2
CDR3 protein: CASSGQAEEETQYF

clone size: few
J gene: TRBJ2-3
V gene: TRBV7-3
CDR3 protein: CASSLSPAGSDTQYF

clone size: -
J gene: TRBJ2-3
V gene: TRBV14
CDR3 protein: CASSARLAGAGDTQYF

clone size: -
J gene: TRBJ2-1
V gene: TRBV27
CDR3 protein: CASSLKRDREQFF

clone size: -
J gene: TRBJ2-1
V gene: TRBV11-3
CDR3 protein: CASSKSGTYNEQFF

clone size: -
J gene: TRBJ2-7
V gene: TRBV20-1
CDR3 protein: CSAPKTTPISYEQYF

clone size: -
J gene: TRBJ2-1
V gene: TRBV3-1
CDR3 protein: CASSHQGGTSGTGEQFF

clone size: -
J gene: TRBJ2-1
V gene: TRBV12-5
CDR3 protein: CASGFETAVDNEQFF

clone size: few
J gene: TRBJ2-5
V gene: TRBV20-1
CDR3 protein: CSARDDQGQETQYF

clone size: many
J gene: TRBJ2-3
V gene: TRBV11-2
CDR3 protein: CASRTIRPGTSRGDTQYF

clone size: -
J gene: TRBJ1-2
V gene: TRBV6-6
CDR3 protein: CASTPWRGSKYGYTF

clone size: -
J gene: TRBJ1-1
V gene: TRBV6-1
CDR3 protein: CASRFGVSGHTEAFF

clone size: few
J gene: TRBJ2-7
V gene: TRBV12-3/TRBV12-4
CDR3 protein: CASSSQTGASIIYEQYF

clone size: -
J gene: TRBJ2-3
V gene: TRBV20-1
CDR3 protein: CSATAPSGLTDTQYF

clone size: few
J gene: TRBJ1-4
V gene: TRBV27
CDR3 protein: CASSHASGTGNRELFF

clone size: -
J gene: TRBJ1-2
V gene: TRBV27
CDR3 protein: CASSLRTGGSYGYTF

clone size: -
J gene: TRBJ2-3
V gene: TRBV14
CDR3 protein: CASRGLTQYF